The rows below give T cell receptor beta chains drawn from one sample of a study of CD4 T cells in relation to SARS-CoV-2 and coronaviruses. Their antigens are not known. Some clones are missing from TCRdb's copy, which holds only in-frame ones; the method was immunoSEQ multiplex PCR. The sample carries roughly 29,000 clones, over 65% recorded once. Input material: CD4+ T cells from PBMCs, cultured in vitro. The receptors here all came from a human donor in good health. Both conserved end residues are part of each CDR3. D genes are given only for firm matches. A clone size is listed for some rows: how often the clone was seen (once, few, many), or a class if it is expanded.

CDR3aa: CSVETGNYGYTF; CDR3nt: TGCAGCGTTGAGACAGGAAACTATGGCTACACCTTC; d_gene: -; j_gene: TRBJ1-2; v_gene: TRBV29-1; abundance: -
CDR3aa: CASSQGGTGGTSYGYTF; CDR3nt: TGTGCCAGCAGCCAAGGGGGGACAGGGGGTACCAGCTATGGCTACACCTTC; d_gene: TRBD1; j_gene: TRBJ1-2; v_gene: TRBV3-1/TRBV3-2; abundance: -
CDR3aa: CASRKLAGSTGELFF; CDR3nt: TGTGCCAGCAGGAAACTAGCGGGAAGCACCGGGGAGCTGTTTTTT; d_gene: TRBD2; j_gene: TRBJ2-2; v_gene: TRBV11-2; abundance: -
CDR3aa: CASSQNRAGGPRDKNIQYF; CDR3nt: TGTGCCAGCAGTCAAAATCGAGCGGGAGGGCCCAGGGACAAAAACATTCAGTACTTC; d_gene: TRBD2; j_gene: TRBJ2-4; v_gene: TRBV2; abundance: -
CDR3aa: CASTPQGANYGYTF; CDR3nt: TGTGCCAGCACCCCACAGGGAGCTAACTATGGCTACACCTTC; d_gene: -; j_gene: TRBJ1-2; v_gene: TRBV6-5; abundance: -
CDR3aa: CASSLRPSGMGSTDTQYF; CDR3nt: TGTGCCAGCAGCTTACGGCCTAGCGGGATGGGGAGCACAGATACGCAGTATTTT; d_gene: TRBD2; j_gene: TRBJ2-3; v_gene: TRBV7-8; abundance: -
CDR3aa: CASSLVGGLSSYEQYF; CDR3nt: TGTGCCAGCAGCTTAGTAGGGGGCTTAAGCTCCTACGAGCAGTACTTC; d_gene: TRBD1; j_gene: TRBJ2-7; v_gene: TRBV7-9; abundance: few
CDR3aa: CASSFTGTMGETQYF; CDR3nt: TGTGCCAGCAGTTTCACCGGGACGATGGGGGAGACCCAGTACTTC; d_gene: -; j_gene: TRBJ2-5; v_gene: TRBV21-1; abundance: -
CDR3aa: CAGRPGEETQYF; CDR3nt: TGTGCCGGCCGGCCAGGGGAAGAGACCCAGTACTTC; d_gene: -; j_gene: TRBJ2-5; v_gene: TRBV2; abundance: -
CDR3aa: CASSTDRNTGELFF; CDR3nt: TGTGCCAGCAGCACGGACCGGAACACCGGGGAGCTGTTTTTT; d_gene: -; j_gene: TRBJ2-2; v_gene: TRBV7-2; abundance: -
CDR3aa: CASSVGTGGNIYGYTF; CDR3nt: TGTGCCAGCAGCGTAGGTACAGGGGGTAATATCTATGGCTACACCTTC; d_gene: TRBD1; j_gene: TRBJ1-2; v_gene: TRBV9; abundance: -
CDR3aa: CASSFGGTDTQYF; CDR3nt: TGTGCCAGCTCCTTCGGGGGCACAGATACGCAGTATTTT; d_gene: -; j_gene: TRBJ2-3; v_gene: TRBV6-4; abundance: -
CDR3aa: CASSYGGSQQETQYF; CDR3nt: TGTGCCAGCAGTTACGGCGGGAGCCAACAAGAGACCCAGTACTTC; d_gene: TRBD2; j_gene: TRBJ2-5; v_gene: TRBV6-2/TRBV6-3; abundance: -
CDR3aa: CASSGLANTEAFF; CDR3nt: TGTGCCAGTAGTGGGTTAGCGAACACTGAAGCTTTCTTT; d_gene: -; j_gene: TRBJ1-1; v_gene: TRBV19; abundance: -
CDR3aa: CASSLTGGNGYTF; CDR3nt: TGTGCCAGCAGTCTAACAGGGGGGAATGGCTACACCTTC; d_gene: TRBD1; j_gene: TRBJ1-2; v_gene: TRBV11-2; abundance: -
CDR3aa: CAWSESVYEQYF; CDR3nt: TGTGCCTGGAGTGAGAGTGTCTACGAGCAGTACTTC; d_gene: -; j_gene: TRBJ2-7; v_gene: TRBV30; abundance: -
CDR3aa: CASKVIRGTRATEAFF; CDR3nt: TGTGCCAGCAAAGTCATCAGGGGCACCAGGGCCACTGAAGCTTTCTTT; d_gene: -; j_gene: TRBJ1-1; v_gene: TRBV2; abundance: few
CDR3aa: CASSQGPDQPQHF; CDR3nt: TGTGCCAGCAGCCAGGGGCCCGATCAGCCCCAGCATTTT; d_gene: -; j_gene: TRBJ1-5; v_gene: TRBV7-8; abundance: few
CDR3aa: CASSSGQGYTSPLHF; CDR3nt: TGTGCCAGCAGCTCCGGACAGGGGTATACCTCACCCCTCCACTTT; d_gene: TRBD1; j_gene: TRBJ1-6; v_gene: TRBV5-6; abundance: -
CDR3aa: CASSEMTANYGYTF; CDR3nt: TGTGCCAGCAGTGAAATGACAGCTAACTATGGCTACACCTTC; d_gene: -; j_gene: TRBJ1-2; v_gene: TRBV2; abundance: -
CDR3aa: CATRREKNSPLHF; CDR3nt: TGTGCCACCCGAAGGGAGAAGAATTCACCCCTCCACTTT; d_gene: -; j_gene: TRBJ1-6; v_gene: TRBV27; abundance: -
CDR3aa: CASSLGRGPKTEAFF; CDR3nt: TGTGCCAGCAGCTTAGGAAGGGGACCGAAGACTGAAGCTTTCTTT; d_gene: -; j_gene: TRBJ1-1; v_gene: TRBV7-2; abundance: -
CDR3aa: CASSPGQGTEQYF; CDR3nt: TGTGCCAGCAGCCCGGGACAGGGCACCGAGCAGTACTTC; d_gene: TRBD1; j_gene: TRBJ2-7; v_gene: TRBV2; abundance: -
CDR3aa: CASSQGASGGVAKNIQYF; CDR3nt: TGTGCCAGCAGCCAAGGGGCTAGCGGGGGGGTAGCCAAAAACATTCAGTACTTC; d_gene: TRBD2; j_gene: TRBJ2-4; v_gene: TRBV3-1/TRBV3-2; abundance: -
CDR3aa: CASSSLLRRLNTEAFF; CDR3nt: TGTGCCAGCAGTTCCCTTCTTCGGCGGCTGAACACTGAAGCTTTCTTT; d_gene: -; j_gene: TRBJ1-1; v_gene: TRBV28; abundance: -